Presented here are 8 T cell receptor beta chains from one specimen sequenced in a study of OX40 agonist ivuxolimab in advanced cancers. TCRdb keeps only in-frame clones here, not all; method: immunoSEQ multiplex PCR. Among 80,000 to 100,000 clones listed, less than 95% were seen once. The sequences come from CD4+ or CD8+ T cells sorted from blood, collected in a trial of the OX40 agonist ivuxolimab. The receptors derive from an adult with an advanced solid tumor such as melanoma, head and neck, liver or kidney cancer.

The rearrangement joins TRBV9 to TRBJ2-3; TRBD2 agrees at 7 bases. The CDR3 spans 15 residues. The germline V gene has CDR1 SGDLS and CDR2 YYNGEE. V gave up 2 bases and J gave up 1 base; unmatched junction bases: 4. CDR3 sequence (DNA): TGTGCCAGCAGCGTCTCGGGGGGAGGCACAGATACGCAGTATTTT. It encodes CASSVSGGGTDTQYF.

For this clone: Distinct nucleotide sequences in the sample also encode this CDR3. This chain joins TRBV6-5 and TRBJ2-1; 8 bases align to TRBD2. Germline-derived CDR1 and CDR2 are MNHEY and SVGAGI. The CDR3 covers 14 residues. With V trimmed by 8 bases and J by 0 bases, 3 bases remained unmatched. The CDR3 DNA reads as TGTGCCAGCGCAAGCGGGAGCTCCTACAATGAGCAGTTCTTC. Residues: CASASGSSYNEQFF.

V and J are TRBV11-2 and TRBJ2-1; D is perhaps TRBD2 (6 bases). The CDR3 runs 20 residues. Germline V lookup: CDR1 SGHAT, CDR2 FQNNGV. V lost 0 bases and J lost 5, with 26 bases in between. The DNA of the CDR3 is TGTGCCAGCAGCTTAGATATGGGGATGGAGGGAGAGACAACACACAATGAGCAGTTCTTC. Its protein product is CASSLDMGMEGETTHNEQFF.

As to this clone: A read error may account for a junction end that differs from germline. This chain uses TRBV7-7 with TRBJ2-7; D may be TRBD1 (6 bases). CDR3 length: 15 residues. Germline V gives CDR1 SSHAT, CDR2 FNYEAQ (reference sequence). This CDR3 is CASRSDRTSCYEQYF. CDR3 DNA: TGTGCTAGCAGATCCGACAGGACGAGCTGCTACGAGCAGTACTTC.

V gene TRBV29-1 combines with J gene TRBJ2-6; a possible D gene is TRBD2 (6 bases). The CDR3 covers 15 residues. Germline CDR1 SQVTM, CDR2 ANQGSEA. Deletions cut 4 bases from V and 0 bases from J, with 10 bases between. Here the CDR3 DNA reads TGCAGCGTTGCATGGCGGGACTCTGGGGCCAACGTCCTGACTTTC. It yields the protein CSVAWRDSGANVLTF.

This chain connects TRBV15 to TRBJ2-4, with TRBD2 as a possible D gene (6 bases). Trimming stripped 5 bases from V and 7 bases from J, with 12 bases between. There are 13 residues in the CDR3. Per germline, CDR1 LNHNV and CDR2 YYDKDF (reference sequence). CDR3 protein: CATSELATNIQYF. In DNA form, the CDR3 reads TGTGCCACCAGCGAGCTAGCGACGAACATTCAGTACTTC. Drawing the rest from reference TRBV15 and TRBJ2-4, the complete variable domain is DAMVIQNPRYQVTQFGKPVTLSCSQTLNHNVMYWYQQKSSQAPKLLFHYYDKDFNNEADTPDNFQSRRPNTSFCFLDIRSPGLGDTAMYLCATSELATNIQYFGAGTRLSVL.

The rearrangement uses TRBV19 and TRBJ1-5; perhaps TRBD1 as D (5 bases). CDR3 size: 15 residues. Germline V gene sequence: CDR1 LNHDA, CDR2 SQIVND (reference sequence). V was cut by 1 base and J by 0 bases, with 7 bases left in between. The DNA of the CDR3 is TGTGCCAGTAGTATAGGGACACATAGCAATCAGCCCCAGCATTTT. This gives the protein CASSIGTHSNQPQHF. Based on the CDR3 plus reference TRBV19 and TRBJ1-5, the full variable domain is DGGITQSPKYLFRKEGQNVTLSCEQNLNHDAMYWYRQDPGQGLRLIYYSQIVNDFQKGDIAEGYSVSREKKESFPLTVTSAQKNPTAFYLCASSIGTHSNQPQHFGDGTRLSIL.

The rearrangement joins TRBV18 to TRBJ2-2; unclear D gene. This CDR3 comprises 15 residues. Trimming removed 3 bases from V and 5 bases from J, with 13 bases in between. Germline V lookup: CDR1 KGHSH, CDR2 LQKENI. CDR3 sequence (DNA): TGTGCCAGCTCACCCGCCGGTCGGAATACCGGGGAGCTGTTTTTT. Translation gives CASSPAGRNTGELFF. The full variable domain, rest sourced from reference TRBV18 and TRBJ2-2, is NAGVMQNPRHLVRRRGQEARLRCSPMKGHSHVYWYRQLPEEGLKFMVYLQKENIIDESGMPKERFSAEFPKEGPSILRIQQVVRGDSAAYFCASSPAGRNTGELFFGEGSRLTVL.